Listed here is a single T cell receptor (beta chain). As yet, its antigen is unknown. Brentuximab vedotin exposure varied among the patients, all of whom had relapsed after autologous stem cell transplantation. The data originate from a study of PD-1 blockade in classical Hodgkin lymphoma. General study results and limits: The causes of the repertoire differences, possibly disease activity or prior therapy, remain undefined.

Trimming shortened V by 2 bases and J by 5 bases, and 15 bases separated the two germline ends. This CDR3 is built from 15 residues. Germline assignment: CDR1 MNHNS and CDR2 SASEGT. Only in-frame clones appear in the TCRdb table, and some are missing; sequencing was by immunoSEQ multiplex PCR. The data show approximately 1,200 clones, about nine tenths seen once. This chain links TRBV6-1 with TRBJ1-2; D remains ambiguous. The receptor's source is a human donor with classical Hodgkin lymphoma. The specimen was peripheral blood mononuclear cells (PBMCs), collected at baseline. This chain's CDR3 is CASSETPPDLYGYTF. CDR3 in DNA: TGTGCCAGCAGTGAAACGCCACCGGACCTTTATGGCTACACCTTC.